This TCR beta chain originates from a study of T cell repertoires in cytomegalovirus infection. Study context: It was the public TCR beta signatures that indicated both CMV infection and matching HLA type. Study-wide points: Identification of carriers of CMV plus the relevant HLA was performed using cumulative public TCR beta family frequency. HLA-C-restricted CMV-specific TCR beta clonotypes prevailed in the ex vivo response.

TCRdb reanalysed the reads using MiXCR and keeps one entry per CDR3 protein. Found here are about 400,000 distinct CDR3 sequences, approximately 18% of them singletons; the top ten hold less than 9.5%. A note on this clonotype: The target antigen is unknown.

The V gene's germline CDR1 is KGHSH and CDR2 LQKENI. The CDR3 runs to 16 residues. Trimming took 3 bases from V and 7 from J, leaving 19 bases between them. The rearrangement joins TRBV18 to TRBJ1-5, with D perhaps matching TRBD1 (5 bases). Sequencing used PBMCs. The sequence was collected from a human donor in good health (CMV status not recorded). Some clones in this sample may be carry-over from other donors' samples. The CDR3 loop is CASSPQGPWGGQPQHF. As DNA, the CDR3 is TGTGCCAGCTCACCTCAGGGTCCCTGGGGGGGACAGCCCCAGCATTTT.